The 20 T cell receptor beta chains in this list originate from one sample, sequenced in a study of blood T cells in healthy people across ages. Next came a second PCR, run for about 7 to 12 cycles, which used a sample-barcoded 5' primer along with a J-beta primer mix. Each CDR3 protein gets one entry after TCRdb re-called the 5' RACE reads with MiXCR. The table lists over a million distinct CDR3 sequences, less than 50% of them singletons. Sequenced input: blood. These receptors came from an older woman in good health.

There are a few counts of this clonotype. The CDR3 loop reads CASSVGSADYEQYF. The CDR3 bases are TGTGCCAGCAGCGTAGGGTCTGCCGACTACGAGCAGTACTTC. This chain connects TRBV9 to TRBJ2-7, with D uncertain. V was cut by 0 bases and J by 3 bases, with 10 bases left in between. Germline V gives CDR1 SGDLS, CDR2 YYNGEE. The CDR3 covers 14 residues.

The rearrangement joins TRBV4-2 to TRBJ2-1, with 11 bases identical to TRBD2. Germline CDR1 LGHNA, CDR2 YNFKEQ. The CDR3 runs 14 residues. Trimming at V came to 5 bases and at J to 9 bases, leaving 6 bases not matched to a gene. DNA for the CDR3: TGTGCCAGCAGCATTCTAGCGGGAGGCAGTGAGCAGTTCTTC. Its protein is CASSILAGGSEQFF.

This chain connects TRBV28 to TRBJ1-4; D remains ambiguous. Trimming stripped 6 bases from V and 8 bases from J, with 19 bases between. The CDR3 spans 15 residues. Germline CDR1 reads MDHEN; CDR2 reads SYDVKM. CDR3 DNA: TGTGCCAGCAGCCCACGGACTACCCGAGGCGAAAAACTGTTTTTT. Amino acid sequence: CASSPRTTRGEKLFF.

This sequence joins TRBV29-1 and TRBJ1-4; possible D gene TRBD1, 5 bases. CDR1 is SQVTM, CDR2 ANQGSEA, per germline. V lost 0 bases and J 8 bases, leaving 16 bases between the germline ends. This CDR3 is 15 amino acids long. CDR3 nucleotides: TGCAGCGTTGAAGATCTCAGGGTTCCGAGGGAAAAACTGTTTTTT. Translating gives CSVEDLRVPREKLFF. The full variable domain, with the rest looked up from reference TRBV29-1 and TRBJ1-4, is SAVISQKPSRDICQRGTSLTIQCQVDSQVTMMFWYRQQPGQSLTLIATANQGSEATYESGFVIDKFPISRPNLTFSTLTVSNMSPEDSSIYLCSVEDLRVPREKLFFGSGTQLSVL.

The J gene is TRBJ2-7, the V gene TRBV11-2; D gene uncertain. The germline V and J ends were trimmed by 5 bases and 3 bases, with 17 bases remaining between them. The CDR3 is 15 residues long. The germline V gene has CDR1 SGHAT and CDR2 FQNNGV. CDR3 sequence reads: CASSPPWGFDYEQYF. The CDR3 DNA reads TGTGCCAGCAGCCCCCCTTGGGGTTTCGACTACGAGCAGTACTTC.

The CDR3 coding sequence is TGTGCCTCCCGCGGGGCCCAATGGCTCAATGAGCAGTTCTTC. As protein: CASRGAQWLNEQFF. The chain has TRBV30 and TRBJ2-1, with D possibly TRBD2 on 6 matching bases. The CDR3 sequence is 14 residues long. CDR1 GTSNPN and CDR2 SVGIG come from the germline V gene (reference sequence). V was clipped by 7 bases and J by 6 bases, with 19 bases between them.

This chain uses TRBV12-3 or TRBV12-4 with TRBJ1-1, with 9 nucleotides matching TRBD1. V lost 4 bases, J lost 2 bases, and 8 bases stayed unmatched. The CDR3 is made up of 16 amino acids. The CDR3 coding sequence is TGTGCCAGCAGTTCGGGGACAGGGAGAGGCAACACTGAAGCTTTCTTT. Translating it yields CASSSGTGRGNTEAFF.

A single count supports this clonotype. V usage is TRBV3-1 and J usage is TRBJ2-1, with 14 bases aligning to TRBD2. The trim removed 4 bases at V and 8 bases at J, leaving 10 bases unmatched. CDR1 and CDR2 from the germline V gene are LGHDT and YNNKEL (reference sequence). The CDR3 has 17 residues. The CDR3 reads CASSLRPPTSGRDEQFF. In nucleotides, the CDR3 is TGTGCCAGCAGCCTCCGTCCCCCGACTAGCGGGAGGGATGAGCAGTTCTTC.

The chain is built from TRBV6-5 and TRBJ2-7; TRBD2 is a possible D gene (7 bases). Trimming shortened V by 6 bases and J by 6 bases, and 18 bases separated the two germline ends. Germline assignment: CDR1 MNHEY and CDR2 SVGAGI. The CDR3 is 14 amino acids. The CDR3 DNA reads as TGTGCCAGCAGCCGTGCTGGGGGGGCTCGCGAGCAGTACTTC. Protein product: CASSRAGGAREQYF.

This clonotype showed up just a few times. CDR3 sequence (DNA): TGTGCCAGCAGAAGCTCAATGAACACTGAAGCTTTCTTT. Encoded protein: CASRSSMNTEAFF. The V call is TRBV12-3 or TRBV12-4, the J call TRBJ1-1; no definite D call. V dropped 6 bases and J dropped 0 bases, with 8 bases sitting between them. The CDR3 has 13 amino acids.

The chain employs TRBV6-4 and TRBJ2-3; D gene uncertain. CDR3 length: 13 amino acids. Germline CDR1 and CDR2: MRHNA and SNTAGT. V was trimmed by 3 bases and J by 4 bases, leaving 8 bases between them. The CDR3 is CASSESMADTQYF. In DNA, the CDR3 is TGTGCCAGCAGTGAGTCTATGGCAGATACGCAGTATTTT.

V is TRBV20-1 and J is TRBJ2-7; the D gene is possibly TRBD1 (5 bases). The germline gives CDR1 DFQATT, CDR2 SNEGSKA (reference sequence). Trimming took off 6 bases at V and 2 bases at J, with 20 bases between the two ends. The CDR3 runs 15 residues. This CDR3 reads CSAPATGAGAYEQYF. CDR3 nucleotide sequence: TGCAGTGCCCCGGCTACTGGGGCCGGAGCCTACGAGCAGTACTTC.

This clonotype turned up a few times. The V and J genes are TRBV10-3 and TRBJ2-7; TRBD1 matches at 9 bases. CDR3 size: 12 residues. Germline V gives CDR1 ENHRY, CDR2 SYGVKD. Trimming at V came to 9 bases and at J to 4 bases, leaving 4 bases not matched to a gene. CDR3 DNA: TGTGCCATTATGACAGGGGGGTACGAGCAGTACTTC. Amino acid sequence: CAIMTGGYEQYF.

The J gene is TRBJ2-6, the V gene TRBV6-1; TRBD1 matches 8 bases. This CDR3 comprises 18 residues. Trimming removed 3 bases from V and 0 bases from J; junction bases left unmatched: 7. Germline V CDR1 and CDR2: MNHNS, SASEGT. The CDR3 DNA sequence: TGTGCCAGCAGTGAGCAGGACAGGGTATTCTCTGGGGCCAACGTCCTGACTTTC. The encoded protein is CASSEQDRVFSGANVLTF.

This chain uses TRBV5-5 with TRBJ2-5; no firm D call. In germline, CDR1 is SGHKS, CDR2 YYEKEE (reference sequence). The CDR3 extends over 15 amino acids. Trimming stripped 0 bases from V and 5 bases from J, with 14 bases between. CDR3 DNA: TGTGCCAGCAGCTTGGAGCCGTTTCCAGCGGAGACCCAGTACTTC. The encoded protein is CASSLEPFPAETQYF.

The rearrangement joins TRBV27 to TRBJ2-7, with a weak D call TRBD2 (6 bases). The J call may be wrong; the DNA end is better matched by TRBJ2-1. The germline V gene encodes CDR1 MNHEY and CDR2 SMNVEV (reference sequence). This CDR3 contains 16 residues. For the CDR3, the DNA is TGTGCCAGCAGTTTTGTCGGAGGGTTCGGCAACAATGAGCAGTTCTTC. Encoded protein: CASSFVGGFGNNEQFF.

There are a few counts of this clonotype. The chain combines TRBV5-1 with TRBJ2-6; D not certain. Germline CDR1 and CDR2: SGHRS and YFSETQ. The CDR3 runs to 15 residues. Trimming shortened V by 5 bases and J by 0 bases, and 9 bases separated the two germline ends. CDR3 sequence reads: CASSMSGSGANVLTF. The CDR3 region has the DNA TGCGCCAGCAGTATGTCGGGCTCTGGGGCCAACGTCCTGACTTTC.

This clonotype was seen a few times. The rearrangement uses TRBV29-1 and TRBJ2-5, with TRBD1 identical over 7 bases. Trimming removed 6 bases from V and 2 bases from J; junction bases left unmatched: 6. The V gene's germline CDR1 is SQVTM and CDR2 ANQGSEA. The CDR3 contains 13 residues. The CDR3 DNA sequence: TGCAGCGTCCCGGGACAGAAACAAGAGACCCAGTACTTC. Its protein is CSVPGQKQETQYF.

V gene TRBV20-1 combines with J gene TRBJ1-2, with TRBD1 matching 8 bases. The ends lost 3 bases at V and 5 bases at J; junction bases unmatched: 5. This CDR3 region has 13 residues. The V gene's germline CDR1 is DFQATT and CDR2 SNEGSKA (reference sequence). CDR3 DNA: TGCAGTGCTAGCGACGACAGGGGTTATGGCTACACCTTC. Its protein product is CSASDDRGYGYTF.

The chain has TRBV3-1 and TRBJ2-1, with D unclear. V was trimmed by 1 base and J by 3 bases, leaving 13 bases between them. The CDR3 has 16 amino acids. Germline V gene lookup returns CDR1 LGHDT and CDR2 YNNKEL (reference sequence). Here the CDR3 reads CASSQVGSRIYNEQFF. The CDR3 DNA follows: TGTGCCAGCAGCCAAGTTGGTTCGAGAATCTACAATGAGCAGTTCTTC.